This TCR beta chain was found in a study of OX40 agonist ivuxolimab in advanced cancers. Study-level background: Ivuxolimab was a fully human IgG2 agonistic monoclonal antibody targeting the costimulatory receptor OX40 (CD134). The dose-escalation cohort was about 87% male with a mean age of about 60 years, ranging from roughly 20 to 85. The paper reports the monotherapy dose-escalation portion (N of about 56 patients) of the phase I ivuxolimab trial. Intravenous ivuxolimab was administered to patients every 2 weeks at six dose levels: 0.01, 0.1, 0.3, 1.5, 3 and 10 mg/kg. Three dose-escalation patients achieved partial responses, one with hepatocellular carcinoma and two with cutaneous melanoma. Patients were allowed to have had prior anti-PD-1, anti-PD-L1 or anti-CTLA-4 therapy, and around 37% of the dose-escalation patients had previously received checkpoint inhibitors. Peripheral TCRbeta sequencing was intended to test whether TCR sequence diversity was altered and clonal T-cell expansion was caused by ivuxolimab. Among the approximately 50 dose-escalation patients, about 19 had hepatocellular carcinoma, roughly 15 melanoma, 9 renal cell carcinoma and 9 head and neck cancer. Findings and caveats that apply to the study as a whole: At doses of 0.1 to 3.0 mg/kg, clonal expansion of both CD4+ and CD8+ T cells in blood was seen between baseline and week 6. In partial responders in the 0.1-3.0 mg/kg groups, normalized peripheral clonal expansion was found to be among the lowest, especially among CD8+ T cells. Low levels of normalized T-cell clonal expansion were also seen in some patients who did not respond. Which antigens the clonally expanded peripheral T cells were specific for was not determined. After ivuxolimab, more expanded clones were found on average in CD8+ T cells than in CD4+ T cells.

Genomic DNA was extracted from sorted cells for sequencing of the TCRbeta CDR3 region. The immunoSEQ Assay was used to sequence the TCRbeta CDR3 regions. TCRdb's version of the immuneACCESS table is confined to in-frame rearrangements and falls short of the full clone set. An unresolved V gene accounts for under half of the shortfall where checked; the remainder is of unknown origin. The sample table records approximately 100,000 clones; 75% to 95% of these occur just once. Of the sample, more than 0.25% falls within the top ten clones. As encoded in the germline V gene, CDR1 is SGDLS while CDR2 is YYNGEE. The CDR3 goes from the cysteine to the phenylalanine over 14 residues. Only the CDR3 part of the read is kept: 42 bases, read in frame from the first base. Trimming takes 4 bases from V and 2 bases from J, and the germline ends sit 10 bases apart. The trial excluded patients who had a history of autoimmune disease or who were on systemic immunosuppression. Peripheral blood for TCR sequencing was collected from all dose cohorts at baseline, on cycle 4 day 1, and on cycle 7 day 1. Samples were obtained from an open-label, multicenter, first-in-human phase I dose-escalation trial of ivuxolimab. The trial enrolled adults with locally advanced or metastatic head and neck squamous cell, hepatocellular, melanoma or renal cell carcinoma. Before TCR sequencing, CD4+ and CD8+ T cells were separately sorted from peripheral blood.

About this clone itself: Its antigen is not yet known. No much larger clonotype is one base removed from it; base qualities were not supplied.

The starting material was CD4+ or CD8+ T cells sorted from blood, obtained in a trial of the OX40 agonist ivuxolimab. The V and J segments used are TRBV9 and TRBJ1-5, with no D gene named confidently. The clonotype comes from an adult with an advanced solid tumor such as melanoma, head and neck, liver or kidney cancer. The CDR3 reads CASSRSSGNQPQHF. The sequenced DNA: TGTGCCAGCAGCCGCAGCAGTGGCAATCAGCCCCAGCATTTT.